This T cell receptor (beta chain) was observed in a study of read filtering for tumor transcriptome and immune sequencing. Study in general: DNase treatment preceded whole-transcriptome library preparation. Per sample, TCR-region reads ranged about 4.05 to 10.27 million by IR-seq, 85 to 1273 by RNA-seq.

This clonotype was seen a few times. Molecular barcoded adaptors covering alpha/delta and beta/gamma chains were used on around 400 ng RNA. TCRdb independently ran MiXCR on the reads; one entry per CDR3 protein. The sample holds about 47,000 distinct CDR3 sequences; over 9.5% are singletons and the top ten take more than 14%. At the time of active disease, bone marrow was collected from every patient. V lost 4 bases and J 6 bases, leaving 11 bases between the germline ends. The CDR3 is 13 residues long. Germline CDR1 reads SGHTS; CDR2 reads YDEGEE. This TCR was sampled from a donor at least 40 years old with multiple myeloma. V usage is TRBV5-8 and J usage is TRBJ1-5, with D perhaps matching TRBD1 (6 bases). Material: a population of CD138-negative cells sorted from bone marrow. CDR3 coding DNA: TGTGCCAGCAGCCGGGACATATTTCAGCCCCAGCATTTT. It specifies CASSRDIFQPQHF. The full variable domain, its missing parts supplied by reference TRBV5-8 and TRBJ1-5, is EAGVTQSPTHLIKTRGQQATLRCSPISGHTSVYWYQQALGLGLQFLLWYDEGEERNRGNFPPRFSGRQFPNYSSELNVNALELEDSALYLCASSRDIFQPQHFGDGTRLSIL.